This T cell receptor (beta chain) was sequenced in a study of OX40 agonist ivuxolimab in advanced cancers. The protocol was immunoSEQ multiplex PCR, while the TCRdb copy is restricted to in-frame clones and leaves out a portion. The repertoire holds tens of thousands of clones, approximately 81% seen once, with 0.85% to 1.3% in the top ten. Notes on the study in general: Those patients achieving a partial response at 0.1-3.0 mg/kg showed among the lowest clonal expansion.

Germline-derived CDR1 and CDR2 are LNHNV and YYDKDF (reference sequence). V was trimmed by 2 bases and J by 5 bases, leaving 14 bases between them. This CDR3 comprises 15 residues. In this sample, this clone turned up a few times. No antigen is known for it. Autoimmune disease history or systemic immunosuppression disqualified patients. The sample in question was CD4+ or CD8+ T cells sorted from blood, obtained in a trial of the OX40 agonist ivuxolimab. V usage is TRBV15 and J usage is TRBJ2-3; perhaps TRBD1 as D (6 bases). The source is an adult with an advanced solid tumor such as melanoma, head and neck, liver or kidney cancer. The CDR3 DNA is TGTGCCACCAGCAGAAGCAGGGGATCAGGAGATACGCAGTATTTT. This translates into CATSRSRGSGDTQYF.